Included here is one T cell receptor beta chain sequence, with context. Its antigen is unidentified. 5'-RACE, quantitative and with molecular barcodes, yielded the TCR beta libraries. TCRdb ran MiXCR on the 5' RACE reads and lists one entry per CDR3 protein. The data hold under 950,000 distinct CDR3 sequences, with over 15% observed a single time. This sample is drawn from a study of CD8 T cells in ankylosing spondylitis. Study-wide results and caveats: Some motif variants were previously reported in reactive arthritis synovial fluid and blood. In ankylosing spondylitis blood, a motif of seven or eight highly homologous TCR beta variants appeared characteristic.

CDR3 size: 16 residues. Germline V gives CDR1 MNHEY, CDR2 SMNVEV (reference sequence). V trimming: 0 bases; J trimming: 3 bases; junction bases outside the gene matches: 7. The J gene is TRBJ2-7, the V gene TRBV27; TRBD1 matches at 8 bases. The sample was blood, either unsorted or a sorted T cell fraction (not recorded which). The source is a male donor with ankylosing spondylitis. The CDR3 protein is CASSLSQGDMVYEQYF. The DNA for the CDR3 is TGTGCCAGCAGTTTATCACAGGGGGATATGGTCTACGAGCAGTACTTC.